The 22 T cell receptor beta chains presented below share a single source sample, sequenced in a study of T cell repertoires in cytomegalovirus infection. TCRdb fed the reads into MiXCR, producing one record per CDR3 protein. The sample lists 270,000 or so distinct CDR3 sequences, more than 15% seen once, with roughly 45% in the top ten. Sequencing was performed on CD8+ T cells from PBMCs. These receptors originate from a human donor in good health (CMV status not recorded). Some clones in this sample may be carry-over from other donors' samples.

This clonotype was observed a few times. The V and J genes are TRBV6-1 and TRBJ2-1; 7 bases match TRBD1. Trimming removed 7 bases from V and 5 bases from J; junction bases left unmatched: 5. The CDR3 is made up of 13 amino acids. Germline V gives CDR1 MNHNS, CDR2 SASEGT. The CDR3: CASTTDRHNEQFF. The CDR3 DNA sequence: TGTGCCAGCACCACGGACAGGCACAATGAGCAGTTCTTC.

This rearrangement joins TRBV28 to TRBJ2-3; 10 nucleotides align to TRBD2. The CDR3 runs 15 residues. Trimming removed 3 bases from V and 2 bases from J; junction bases left unmatched: 2. Germline lookup yields CDR1 MDHEN and CDR2 SYDVKM. The CDR3: CASSFTSGDTDTQYF. For the CDR3, the DNA is TGTGCCAGCAGTTTCACTAGCGGGGACACAGATACGCAGTATTTT.

The sample holds a few counts of this clonotype. This chain connects TRBV29-1 to TRBJ1-1; no reliable D call. CDR1 is SQVTM and CDR2 is ANQGSEA in the germline V gene. The CDR3 is 11 residues long. With 7 bases removed from V and 6 bases from J, the gap between germline ends came to 12 bases. CDR3 bases: TGCAGCGCTGAGGCCAGTTCTGAAGCTTTCTTT. Translated, it gives CSAEASSEAFF.

This clonotype was counted at least ten times. The chain joins TRBV7-2 to TRBJ2-3; either TRBD1 or TRBD2 may fit D (5 bases each). Germline V lookup: CDR1 SGHTA, CDR2 FQGNSA. Trimming shortened V by 3 bases and J by 4 bases, and 20 bases separated the two germline ends. This CDR3 contains 17 residues. This CDR3 is CASSLRGPRARPDTQYF. The DNA for the CDR3 is TGTGCCAGCAGCTTGAGGGGACCGCGCGCACGTCCAGATACGCAGTATTTT.

This clonotype has just a few counts. V usage is TRBV7-2 and J usage is TRBJ1-5; D not certain. The length of the CDR3 is 15 residues. Germline CDR1 and CDR2: SGHTA and FQGNSA. V was shortened by 5 bases and J by 4 bases, with 15 bases between the two germline ends. The CDR3 is CASSPLASPNQPQHF. CDR3 nucleotides: TGTGCCAGCAGCCCCCTCGCGTCCCCTAATCAGCCCCAGCATTTT.

This clonotype was recorded many times. This chain joins TRBV2 and TRBJ1-4; D uncertain. V dropped 7 bases and J dropped 4 bases, with 13 bases sitting between them. The CDR3 sequence is 14 residues long. Germline assignment: CDR1 SNHLY and CDR2 FYNNEI. CDR3 protein: CASIGPENNEKLFF. CDR3 nucleotide sequence: TGTGCCAGCATCGGCCCCGAAAATAATGAAAAACTGTTTTTT.

V gene TRBV4-2 combines with J gene TRBJ2-3; 7 bases are a match to TRBD2. The trim removed 0 bases at V and 2 bases at J, leaving 11 bases unmatched. Looked up from germline, CDR1 is LGHNA and CDR2 is YNFKEQ. The CDR3 loop spans 18 amino acids. This CDR3 is CASSQDVASGEYTDTQYF. CDR3 sequence (DNA): TGTGCCAGCAGCCAAGATGTAGCGAGCGGGGAATACACAGATACGCAGTATTTT.

This clonotype was counted at least ten times. The chain employs TRBV28 and TRBJ2-7; either TRBD1 or TRBD2 may supply D (5 bases each). Trimming cost V 3 bases and J 1 base, with 31 bases left between them. This CDR3 region has 21 residues. Germline values: CDR1 MDHEN, CDR2 SYDVKM. The CDR3 protein is CASSFRDPKAPWTPFSYEQYF. The CDR3 DNA reads TGTGCCAGCAGTTTCAGGGACCCGAAAGCACCGTGGACACCGTTTTCCTACGAGCAGTACTTC.

J is TRBJ2-7 and V is TRBV18; 7 bases line up with TRBD2. Germline V gene sequence: CDR1 KGHSH, CDR2 LQKENI. V was pared by 3 bases and J by 2 bases, with 10 bases of the junction left unmatched. This CDR3 comprises 16 residues. The CDR3 is CASSPESSGAPYEQYF. The DNA for the CDR3 is TGTGCCAGCTCACCCGAATCCAGCGGGGCCCCCTACGAGCAGTACTTC.

J is TRBJ1-1 and V is TRBV4-3; D gene unclear. Looked up from germline, CDR1 is LGHNA and CDR2 is YSLEER. V lost 0 bases to trimming and J lost 7 bases, with 12 bases between them. This CDR3 is 14 amino acids long. CDR3 region: CASSQDLGGSEAFF. CDR3 nucleotide sequence: TGCGCCAGCAGCCAAGATCTCGGTGGAAGTGAAGCTTTCTTT.

This clonotype was counted ten times or more. V usage is TRBV7-9 and J usage is TRBJ1-5, with 11 bases matching TRBD1. Trimming cost V 4 bases and J 0 bases; bases outside gene matches: 8. The CDR3 runs 18 residues. CDR1 is SEHNR and CDR2 is FQNEAQ in the germline V gene (reference sequence). CDR3: CASSSGQGAAYSNQPQHF. In nucleotides, the CDR3 is TGTGCCAGCAGCTCCGGACAGGGGGCTGCCTATAGCAATCAGCCCCAGCATTTT.

The chain couples TRBV6-1 to TRBJ2-7; 7 bases match TRBD2. CDR1 MNHNS and CDR2 SASEGT come from the germline V gene. The CDR3 has 14 residues. Trimming cost V 5 bases and J 6 bases; bases outside gene matches: 10. The CDR3 coding sequence is TGTGCCAGCAGTTGGGGGGGTCCTACCTGCGAGCAGTACTTC. Protein: CASSWGGPTCEQYF.

This clonotype occurred many times. The chain couples TRBV7-2 to TRBJ2-7; the match to TRBD1 covers 8 bases. Germline trimming cut 0 bases from V and 2 bases from J; bases unmatched to any gene: 6. This CDR3 has 16 residues. Germline CDR1 SGHTA, CDR2 FQGNSA. The CDR3 loop reads CASSLADRGLTYEQYF. Written as DNA, the CDR3 is TGTGCCAGCAGCTTAGCCGACAGGGGCCTGACCTACGAGCAGTACTTC.

This clonotype has a handful of counts. This sequence joins TRBV4-1 and TRBJ1-1; D is unresolved. Deletions cut 3 bases from V and 2 bases from J, with 4 bases between. The CDR3 consists of 12 residues. Germline CDR1 MGHRA, CDR2 YSYEKL. As DNA, the CDR3 is TGCGCCAGCAGCCATGCTAACACTGAAGCTTTCTTT. Encoded protein: CASSHANTEAFF.

Concerning this clonotype: A much larger clone lies one base from this, so it may be a read error. The chain links TRBV7-2 to TRBJ1-5; tentative D call: TRBD1 (6 bases). V dropped 4 bases and J dropped 11 bases, with 18 bases sitting between them. The CDR3 sequence is 14 residues long. Per germline, CDR1 SGHTA and CDR2 FQGNSA. CDR3 DNA sequence: TGTGCCAGCAGCTCTACGGGGGCGTGGGAGTCCCAGCATTTT. It specifies CASSSTGAWESQHF. The full variable domain, completed using reference TRBV7-2 and TRBJ1-5, is GAGVSQSPSNKVTEKGKDVELRCDPISGHTALYWYRQSLGQGLEFLIYFQGNSAPDKSGLPSDRFSAERTGGSVSTLTIQRTQQEDSAVYLCASSSTGAWESQHFGDGTRLSIL.

This clonotype was observed many times. V and J are TRBV28 and TRBJ2-5; D uncertain. The germline V and J ends were trimmed by 6 bases and 2 bases, with 16 bases remaining between them. The germline V gene has CDR1 MDHEN and CDR2 SYDVKM. The CDR3 runs 15 residues. The CDR3 loop reads CASSPTLGKQETQYF. The CDR3 DNA follows: TGTGCCAGCAGCCCGACCCTCGGAAAGCAAGAGACCCAGTACTTC.

This clonotype was recorded many times. V and J are TRBV7-8 and TRBJ1-2; possibly TRBD1 for D (5 bases). Germline V lookup: CDR1 SGHVS, CDR2 FQNEAQ. This CDR3 is built from 17 residues. The V and J ends lost 1 base and 7 bases respectively, with 22 bases between them. The chain's CDR3 is CASSLGNRDPHKGGYTF. The CDR3 nucleotides are TGTGCCAGCAGCTTAGGGAATCGGGACCCTCATAAAGGTGGCTACACCTTC.

The chain links TRBV25-1 to TRBJ2-2; D tentatively fits TRBD1 or TRBD2 (5 bases each). Trimming shortened V by 5 bases and J by 3 bases, and 16 bases separated the two germline ends. The CDR3 loop spans 16 amino acids. In germline, CDR1 is MGHDK, CDR2 SYGVNS. The CDR3 DNA is TGTGCCAGCAGTCCTACATCCGGGACCCACACCGGGGAGCTGTTTTTT. Its protein is CASSPTSGTHTGELFF.

Ten or more counts support this clonotype. The gene calls are TRBV11-2 and TRBJ2-2; D not resolved. Germline V gene data show CDR1 as SGHAT and CDR2 as FQNNGV. The ends were cut back, 8 bases at V and 4 bases at J, with 17 bases in the middle. The CDR3 spans 15 residues. CDR3 DNA: TGTGCCAGCGGTTTCCGAGACATTACCACCGGGGAGCTGTTTTTT. Its protein product is CASGFRDITTGELFF.

The V call is TRBV28, the J call TRBJ2-1; possibly TRBD1 for D (5 bases). Germline V gene sequence: CDR1 MDHEN, CDR2 SYDVKM. Trimming removed 5 bases from V and 8 bases from J, with 16 bases in between. This CDR3 spans 14 amino acids. The DNA of the CDR3 is TGTGCCAGCAGTCTGGACGAAGGGGATGATGAGCAGTTCTTC. Protein product: CASSLDEGDDEQFF. Combining the CDR3 with reference TRBV28 and TRBJ2-1 gives the whole variable domain DVKVTQSSRYLVKRTGEKVFLECVQDMDHENMFWYRQDPGLGLRLIYFSYDVKMKEKGDIPEGYSVSREKKERFSLILESASTNQTSMYLCASSLDEGDDEQFFGPGTRLTVL.

This clonotype was counted at least ten times. The rearrangement joins TRBV11-2 to TRBJ2-5; D unclear. Germline CDR1 SGHAT, CDR2 FQNNGV. The CDR3 covers 16 residues. The V and J ends lost 7 bases and 5 bases respectively, with 23 bases between them. CDR3 residues: CASTKTPGLKPETQYF. The CDR3 nucleotides are TGTGCCAGCACCAAAACCCCGGGCCTAAAGCCGGAGACCCAGTACTTC.

The chain uses TRBV20-1 and TRBJ1-1, with D tentatively TRBD1 (6 bases). V lost 6 bases and J lost 0, with 14 bases in between. This CDR3 has 14 residues. Germline V lookup: CDR1 DFQATT, CDR2 SNEGSKA (reference sequence). The CDR3 DNA reads as TGCAGTGCCTGGACAGAAGCTATGAACACTGAAGCTTTCTTT. Its translation: CSAWTEAMNTEAFF.